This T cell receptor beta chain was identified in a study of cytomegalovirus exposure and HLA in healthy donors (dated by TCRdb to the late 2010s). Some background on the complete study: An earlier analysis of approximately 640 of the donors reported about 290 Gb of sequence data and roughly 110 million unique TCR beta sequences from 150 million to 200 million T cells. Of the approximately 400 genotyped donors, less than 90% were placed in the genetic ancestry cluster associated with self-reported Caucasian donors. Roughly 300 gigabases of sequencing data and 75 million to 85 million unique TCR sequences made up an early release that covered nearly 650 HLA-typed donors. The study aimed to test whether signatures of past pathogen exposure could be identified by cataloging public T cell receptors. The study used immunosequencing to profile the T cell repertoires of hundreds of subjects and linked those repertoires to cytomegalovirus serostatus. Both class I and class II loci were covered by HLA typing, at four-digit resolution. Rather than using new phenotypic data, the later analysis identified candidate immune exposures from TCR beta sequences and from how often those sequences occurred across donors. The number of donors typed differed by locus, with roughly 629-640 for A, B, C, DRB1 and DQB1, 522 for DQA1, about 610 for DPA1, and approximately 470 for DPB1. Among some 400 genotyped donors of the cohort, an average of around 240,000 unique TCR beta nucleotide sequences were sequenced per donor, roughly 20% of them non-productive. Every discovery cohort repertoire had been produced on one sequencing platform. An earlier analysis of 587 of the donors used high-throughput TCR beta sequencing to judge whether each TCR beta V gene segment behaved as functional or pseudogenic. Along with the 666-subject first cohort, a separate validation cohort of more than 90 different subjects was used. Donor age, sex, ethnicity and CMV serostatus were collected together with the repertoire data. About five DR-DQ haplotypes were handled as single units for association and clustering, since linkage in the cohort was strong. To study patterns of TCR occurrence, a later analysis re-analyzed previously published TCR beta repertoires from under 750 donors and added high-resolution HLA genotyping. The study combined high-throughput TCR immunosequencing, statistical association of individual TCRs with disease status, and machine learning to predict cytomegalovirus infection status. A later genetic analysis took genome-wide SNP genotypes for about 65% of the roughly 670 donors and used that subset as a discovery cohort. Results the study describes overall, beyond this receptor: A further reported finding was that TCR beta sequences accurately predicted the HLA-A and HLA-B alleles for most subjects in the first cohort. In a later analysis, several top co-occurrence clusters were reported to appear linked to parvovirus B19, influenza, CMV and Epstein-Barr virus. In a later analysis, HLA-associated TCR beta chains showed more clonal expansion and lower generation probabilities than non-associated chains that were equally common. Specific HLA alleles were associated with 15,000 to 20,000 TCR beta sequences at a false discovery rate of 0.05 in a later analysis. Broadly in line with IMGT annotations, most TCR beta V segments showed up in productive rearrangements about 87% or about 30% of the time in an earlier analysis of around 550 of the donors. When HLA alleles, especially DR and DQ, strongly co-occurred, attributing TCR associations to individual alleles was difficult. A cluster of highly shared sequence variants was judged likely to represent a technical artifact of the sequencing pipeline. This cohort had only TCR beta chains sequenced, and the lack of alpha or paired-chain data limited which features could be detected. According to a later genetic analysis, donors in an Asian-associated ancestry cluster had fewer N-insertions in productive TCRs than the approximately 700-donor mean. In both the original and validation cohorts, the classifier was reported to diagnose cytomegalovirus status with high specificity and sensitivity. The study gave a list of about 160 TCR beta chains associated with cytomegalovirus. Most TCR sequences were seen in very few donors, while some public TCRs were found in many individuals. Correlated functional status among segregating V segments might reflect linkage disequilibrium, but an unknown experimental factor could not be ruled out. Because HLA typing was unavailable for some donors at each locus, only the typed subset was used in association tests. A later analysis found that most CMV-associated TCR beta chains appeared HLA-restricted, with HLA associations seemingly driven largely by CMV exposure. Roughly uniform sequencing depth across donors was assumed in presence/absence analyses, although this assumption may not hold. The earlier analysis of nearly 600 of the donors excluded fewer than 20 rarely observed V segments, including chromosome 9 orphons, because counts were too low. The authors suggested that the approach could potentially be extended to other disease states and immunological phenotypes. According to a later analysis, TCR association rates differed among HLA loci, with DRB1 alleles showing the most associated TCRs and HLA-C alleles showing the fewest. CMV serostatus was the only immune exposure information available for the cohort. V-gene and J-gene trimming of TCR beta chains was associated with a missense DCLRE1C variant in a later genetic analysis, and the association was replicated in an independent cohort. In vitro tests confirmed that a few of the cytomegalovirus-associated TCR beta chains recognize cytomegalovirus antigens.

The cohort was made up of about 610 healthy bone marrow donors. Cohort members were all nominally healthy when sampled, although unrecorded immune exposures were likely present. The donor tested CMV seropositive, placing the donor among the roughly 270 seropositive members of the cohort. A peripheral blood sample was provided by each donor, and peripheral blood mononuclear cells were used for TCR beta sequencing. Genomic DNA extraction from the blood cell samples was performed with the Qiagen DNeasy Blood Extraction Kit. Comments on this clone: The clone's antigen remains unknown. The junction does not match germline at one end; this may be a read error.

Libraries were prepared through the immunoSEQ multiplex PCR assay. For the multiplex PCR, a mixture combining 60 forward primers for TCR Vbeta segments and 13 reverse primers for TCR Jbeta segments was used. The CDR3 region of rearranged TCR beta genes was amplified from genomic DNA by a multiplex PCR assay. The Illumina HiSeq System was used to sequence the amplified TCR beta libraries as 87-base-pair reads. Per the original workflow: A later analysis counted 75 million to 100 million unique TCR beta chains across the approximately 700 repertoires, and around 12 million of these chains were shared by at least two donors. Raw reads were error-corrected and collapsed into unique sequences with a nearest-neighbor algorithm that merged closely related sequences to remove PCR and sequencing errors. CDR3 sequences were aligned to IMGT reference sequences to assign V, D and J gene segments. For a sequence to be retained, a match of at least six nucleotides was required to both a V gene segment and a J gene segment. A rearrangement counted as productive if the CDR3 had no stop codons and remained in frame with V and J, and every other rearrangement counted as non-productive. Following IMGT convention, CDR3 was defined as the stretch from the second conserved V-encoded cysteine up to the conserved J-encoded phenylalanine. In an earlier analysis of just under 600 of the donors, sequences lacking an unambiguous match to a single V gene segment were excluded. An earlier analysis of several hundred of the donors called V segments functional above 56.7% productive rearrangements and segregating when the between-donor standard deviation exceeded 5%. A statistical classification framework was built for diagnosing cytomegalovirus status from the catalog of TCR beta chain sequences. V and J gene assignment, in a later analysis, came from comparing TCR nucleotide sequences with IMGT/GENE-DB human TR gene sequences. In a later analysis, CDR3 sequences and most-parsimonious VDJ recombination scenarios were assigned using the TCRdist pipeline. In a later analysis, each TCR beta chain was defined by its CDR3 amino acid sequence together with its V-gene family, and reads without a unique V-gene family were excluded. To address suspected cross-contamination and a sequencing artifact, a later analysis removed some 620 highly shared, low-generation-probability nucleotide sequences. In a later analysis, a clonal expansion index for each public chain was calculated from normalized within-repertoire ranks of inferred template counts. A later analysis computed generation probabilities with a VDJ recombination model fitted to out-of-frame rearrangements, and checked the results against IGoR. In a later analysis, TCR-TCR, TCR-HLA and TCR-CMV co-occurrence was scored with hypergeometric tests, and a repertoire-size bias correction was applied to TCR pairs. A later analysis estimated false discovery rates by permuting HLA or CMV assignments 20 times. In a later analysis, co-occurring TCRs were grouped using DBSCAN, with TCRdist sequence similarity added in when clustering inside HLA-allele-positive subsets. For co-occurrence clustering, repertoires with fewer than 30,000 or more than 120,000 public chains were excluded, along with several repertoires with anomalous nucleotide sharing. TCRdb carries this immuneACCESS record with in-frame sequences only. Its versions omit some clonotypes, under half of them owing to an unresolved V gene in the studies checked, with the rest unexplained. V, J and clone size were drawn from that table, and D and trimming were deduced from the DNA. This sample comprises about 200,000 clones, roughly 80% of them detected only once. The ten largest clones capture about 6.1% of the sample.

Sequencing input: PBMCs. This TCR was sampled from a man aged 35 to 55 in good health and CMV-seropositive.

The sequenced DNA is TGTGCCAGTAGTCTACCCGGGACAGGGAAGGAGCTCTTC. This yields the protein CASSLPGTGKELF. The sequence joins TRBV19 to TRBJ2-1, and 9 junctional nucleotides match TRBD1. The germline V gene (reference sequence) supplies CDR1 LNHDA and CDR2 SQIVND. From the cysteine through the phenylalanine, the CDR3 covers 13 amino acids. Here the CDR3 DNA is all that survives: 39 bases in frame from base 1.